Shown below are 20 T cell receptor beta chains from a single sample sequenced in a study of molecular identifiers for immune sequencing clone quantification. A single record per CDR3 protein comes from TCRdb applying MiXCR to the PCR reads. The sample records about half a million distinct CDR3 sequences, 20% to 25% being singletons. Sequencing input: naive CD8+ T cells from blood, with Jurkat cell RNA spiked in. As for subset: FACS-sorted CD8+CD4-CCR7+CD45RA+ naive T cells. Receptors were obtained from a human donor in good health. Some libraries in this study had Jurkat cell RNA spiked in.

This clonotype was seen repeatedly, ten times or more. The rearrangement joins TRBV3-1 to TRBJ2-7, with D unresolved. The CDR3 contains 16 residues. Trimming removed 1 base from V and 4 bases from J, with 17 bases in between. From germline, CDR1 is LGHDT and CDR2 YNNKEL (reference sequence). The CDR3 sequence is CASSQGPQALSYEQYF. The CDR3 coding sequence is TGTGCCAGCAGCCAAGGGCCCCAGGCCCTATCATACGAGCAGTACTTC.

The gene calls are TRBV7-9 and TRBJ2-1; a weak D match, TRBD2 (5 bases). This CDR3 is built from 14 residues. V was trimmed by 4 bases and J by 9 bases, leaving 16 bases between them. Germline lookup yields CDR1 SEHNR and CDR2 FQNEAQ (reference sequence). The CDR3 coding sequence is TGTGCCAGCAGCTCCGGACGGGGAGTTGGTGAGCAGTTCTTC. Translation gives CASSSGRGVGEQFF.

This clonotype was detected ten times or more. The rearrangement joins TRBV2 to TRBJ2-1; D is uncertain. V was cut by 6 bases and J by 4 bases, with 10 bases left in between. CDR3 size: 13 residues. The germline CDR1 and CDR2 sequences are SNHLY and FYNNEI. The DNA for the CDR3 is TGTGCCAGCAGGAACAGAAATTACAATGAGCAGTTCTTC. The encoded protein is CASRNRNYNEQFF. Combining the CDR3 with reference TRBV2 and TRBJ2-1 gives the whole variable domain EPEVTQTPSHQVTQMGQEVILRCVPISNHLYFYWYRQILGQKVEFLVSFYNNEISEKSEIFDDQFSVERPDGSNFTLKIRSTKLEDSAMYFCASRNRNYNEQFFGPGTRLTVL.

This chain connects TRBV30 to TRBJ2-1, with a tentative D call TRBD1 (5 bases). Germline CDR1 reads GTSNPN; CDR2 reads SVGIG (reference sequence). The CDR3 totals 14 residues. Trimming removed 8 bases from V and 7 bases from J, with 21 bases in between. CDR3 residues: CARSVLSKGNEQFF. For the CDR3, the DNA is TGTGCCCGATCGGTCCTCTCTAAGGGGAATGAGCAGTTCTTC. The full variable domain, in which reference TRBV30 and TRBJ2-1 provide the parts outside the CDR3, is SQTIHQWPATLVQPVGSPLSLECTVEGTSNPNLYWYRQAAGRGLQLLFYSVGIGQISSEVPQNLSASRPQDRQFILSSKKLLLSDSGFYLCARSVLSKGNEQFFGPGTRLTVL.

This clonotype was seen a few times. This sequence joins TRBV7-6 and TRBJ2-5; D is perhaps TRBD1 (5 bases). Germline lookup yields CDR1 SGHVS and CDR2 FNYEAQ. The V gene lost 4 bases and the J gene lost 5 bases, with 11 bases spanning the gap. The CDR3 sequence is 13 residues long. CDR3: CASSSRDGETQYF. Written as DNA, the CDR3 is TGTGCCAGCAGCTCCAGGGATGGGGAGACCCAGTACTTC.

With regard to this clonotype: A read error may be the cause here, since a much bigger clone is one base away. V is TRBV9 and J is TRBJ2-3; the D gene is possibly TRBD1 (6 bases). This CDR3 has 18 residues. Looked up from germline, CDR1 is SGDLS and CDR2 is YYNGEE. The V end was cut by 4 bases, the J end by 4 bases, with 25 bases between. Here the CDR3 DNA reads TGTGCCAGCAGCAAAACCACAGGGTTCATGACACACGCAGATACGCAGTATTTT. As protein: CASSKTTGFMTHADTQYF.

This clonotype was picked up many times. The chain recombines TRBV29-1 with TRBJ2-5; D is unresolved. The V gene lost 6 bases and the J gene lost 2 bases, with 13 bases spanning the gap. The CDR3 is 13 residues long. Looked up from germline, CDR1 is SQVTM and CDR2 is ANQGSEA. CDR3 sequence reads: CSVLPDNQETQYF. The CDR3 DNA follows: TGCAGCGTATTACCCGACAATCAAGAGACCCAGTACTTC. The full variable domain, with the rest looked up from reference TRBV29-1 and TRBJ2-5, is SAVISQKPSRDICQRGTSLTIQCQVDSQVTMMFWYRQQPGQSLTLIATANQGSEATYESGFVIDKFPISRPNLTFSTLTVSNMSPEDSSIYLCSVLPDNQETQYFGPGTRLLVL.

This clonotype was detected only a few times. J is TRBJ1-1 and V is TRBV7-9; TRBD1 matches at 7 bases. The J segment lost 6 bases and the V segment lost 5 bases, leaving 6 bases of the junction unmatched. CDR3 length: 13 amino acids. CDR1 and CDR2 (germline): SEHNR, FQNEAQ (reference sequence). CDR3 DNA: TGTGCCAGCAGCAACGACAGGGTCCCTGAAGCTTTCTTT. Amino acid sequence: CASSNDRVPEAFF.

As to this clonotype: In this CDR3 the conserved last residue, phenylalanine or tryptophan, is missing, so a read error is likely. CDR3 residues: CSASIDTQYL. For the CDR3, the DNA is TGCAGCGCTAGCATAGATACGCAGTATCTT. The chain carries TRBV29-1 and TRBJ2-3; D might be TRBD2 (5 bases). The CDR3 contains 10 residues. Germline loops: CDR1 SQVTM, CDR2 ANQGSEA.

This clonotype was observed at least ten times. The rearrangement links TRBV9 to TRBJ2-3; a weak D match, TRBD1 (6 bases). CDR1 is SGDLS, CDR2 YYNGEE, per germline. This CDR3 comprises 15 residues. Trimming removed 1 base from V and 2 bases from J, with 11 bases in between. Here the CDR3 DNA reads TGTGCCAGCAGCGTATCCGGGACAAACACAGATACGCAGTATTTT. Encoded protein: CASSVSGTNTDTQYF.

The J gene is TRBJ2-7, the V gene TRBV20-1; 8 bases line up with TRBD2. V was clipped by 3 bases and J by 2 bases; unmatched bases: 18. Germline CDR1 reads DFQATT; CDR2 reads SNEGSKA (reference sequence). This CDR3 contains 18 residues. This CDR3 is CSASPGLESSVHAYEQYF. In nucleotides, the CDR3 is TGCAGTGCTAGTCCGGGACTAGAAAGTTCGGTTCATGCCTACGAGCAGTACTTC.

This chain connects TRBV4-3 to TRBJ1-2; the match to TRBD1 covers 7 bases. J gave up 4 bases and V 4 bases, and 9 bases lay outside the gene matches. Germline V gene sequence: CDR1 LGHNA, CDR2 YSLEER. The CDR3 runs 15 residues. Here the CDR3 DNA reads TGCGCCAGCAGCCCACAGGGACAGTCAATCTATGGCTACACCTTC. Protein product: CASSPQGQSIYGYTF.

V and J are TRBV6-6 and TRBJ2-1, with D tentatively TRBD2 (5 bases). The CDR3 spans 13 residues. Germline lookup yields CDR1 MNHNY and CDR2 SVGAGI (reference sequence). V was pared by 6 bases and J by 6 bases, with 12 bases between. In DNA form, the CDR3 reads TGTGCCAGCAGAACAACGGGGTGCAATGAGCAGTTCTTC. Translation gives CASRTTGCNEQFF.

The gene calls are TRBV29-1 and TRBJ2-7; the D gene could be TRBD1 or TRBD2 (5 bases each). Germline CDR1 and CDR2: SQVTM and ANQGSEA. V lost 0 bases and J lost 2, with 20 bases in between. CDR3 length: 17 amino acids. DNA of the CDR3: TGCAGCGTTGAAGATTACAGTGGGGGAAGACGGACCTACGAGCAGTACTTC. Translated, it gives CSVEDYSGGRRTYEQYF.

This clonotype was picked up a small number of times. The chain employs TRBV5-6 and TRBJ1-2; TRBD1 matches 8 bases. Germline V gene data show CDR1 as SGHDT and CDR2 as YYEEEE. V was pared by 4 bases and J by 6 bases, with 17 bases of the junction left unmatched. CDR3 length equals 17 residues. The CDR3 region has the DNA TGTGCCAGCAGCATTGAGCGGACAGGGCAAATCAGAAATGGCTACACCTTC. Its translation: CASSIERTGQIRNGYTF.

This clonotype was detected ten times or more. The chain combines TRBV7-6 with TRBJ2-7, with D uncertain. The germline gives CDR1 SGHVS, CDR2 FNYEAQ. CDR3 size: 15 residues. The V end lost 5 bases, the J end lost 6 bases, and 20 bases lay between the germline ends. The CDR3 is CASSPPGTSFGEQYF. CDR3 bases: TGTGCCAGCAGCCCCCCGGGTACCAGCTTTGGCGAGCAGTACTTC.

This clonotype was counted at least ten times. This chain links TRBV6-2 or TRBV6-3 with TRBJ1-2, with unresolved D. Germline values: CDR1 MNHEY, CDR2 SVGEGT. Trimming pared 2 bases from V and 3 bases from J, leaving 4 bases between. This CDR3 contains 12 residues. CDR3 bases: TGTGCCAGCAGTTACGCGTACTATGGCTACACCTTC. Translated, it gives CASSYAYYGYTF.

The chain joins TRBV29-1 to TRBJ1-1; 9 nucleotides align to TRBD1. Germline V CDR1 and CDR2: SQVTM, ANQGSEA. The CDR3 contains 13 residues. The V segment lost 6 bases and the J segment 1 base; nucleotides outside the gene matches: 3. The CDR3 spells CSVATGGNTEAFF. The CDR3 nucleotides read TGCAGCGTCGCGACAGGGGGGAACACTGAAGCTTTCTTT.

The V gene is TRBV13, the J gene TRBJ2-1, with TRBD1 matching over 7 bases. This CDR3 is built from 15 residues. The ends lost 5 bases at V and 4 bases at J; junction bases unmatched: 8. Germline V gene data show CDR1 as PRHDT and CDR2 as FYEKMQ (reference sequence). CDR3 nucleotide sequence: TGTGCCAGCAGCCCAAGACAGGGCCCTTACAATGAGCAGTTCTTC. Protein sequence: CASSPRQGPYNEQFF.

Details on this clonotype: Its ends do not fully match the called genes, so a read error is possible. V and J are TRBV6-1 and TRBJ2-3; D tentatively reads TRBD1 or TRBD2 (5 bases each). This CDR3 contains 14 residues. The germline V gene encodes CDR1 MNHNS and CDR2 SASEGT. CDR3 sequence reads: CASSGGRHTDTQCF. The CDR3 nucleotides read TGTGCCAGCAGTGGGGGACGGCACACAGATACGCAGTGCTTT.